One sample yielded the 14 T cell receptor beta chains listed below, sequenced in a study of post-analysis software for immune sequencing data. Findings and caveats of the study: Higher frequency in patients than in controls was seen for about 5 TRBV segments, with TRBV5-6, TRBV5-1 and TRBV20-1 among them.

Their antigens are not known. Prepared libraries of TCR beta cDNA carried unique molecular identifiers. TCRdb re-analysed the PCR reads in MiXCR, keeping a single row per CDR3 protein. This sample has about 150,000 distinct CDR3 sequences, with 30% found just once. The sequencing sample was made of blood. The receptors were sampled from a girl under 18 with multiple sclerosis.

This clonotype was detected many times. The chain carries TRBV20-1 and TRBJ2-1; a possible D gene is TRBD1 (6 bases). Germline values: CDR1 DFQATT, CDR2 SNEGSKA (reference sequence). V was trimmed by 3 bases and J by 9 bases, leaving 15 bases between them. The CDR3 totals 13 residues. The CDR3 spells CSARGGPRGEQFF. As DNA, the CDR3 is TGCAGTGCTAGGGGCGGGCCCAGGGGTGAGCAGTTCTTC.

The table lists this clonotype with many counts. CDR3 coding DNA: TGTGCCAGCAGTTTTCCAGGACAGGGCAATCAGCCCCAGCATTTT. Protein product: CASSFPGQGNQPQHF. This chain links TRBV12-3 or TRBV12-4 with TRBJ1-5; 7 bases align to TRBD1. This CDR3 is built from 15 residues. Trimming removed 3 bases from V and 2 bases from J; junction bases left unmatched: 4.

Only a few counts were recorded for this clonotype. V usage is TRBV28 and J usage is TRBJ1-1, with 8 bases that match TRBD1. This CDR3 comprises 17 residues. Germline CDR1 is MDHEN and CDR2 is SYDVKM. V gave up 3 bases and J gave up 1 base; unmatched junction bases: 10. CDR3 in amino acids: CASSFHGQGGSNTEAFF. The CDR3 bases are TGTGCCAGCAGTTTCCATGGACAGGGAGGGTCGAACACTGAAGCTTTCTTT.

The rearrangement joins TRBV7-8 to TRBJ2-1; D is undetermined. Trimming took 5 bases from V and 0 from J, leaving 14 bases between them. CDR1 and CDR2 (germline): SGHVS, FQNEAQ. This CDR3 has 16 residues. In nucleotides, the CDR3 is TGTGCCAGCAGCGCTAACGACGGTAGCTCCTACAATGAGCAGTTCTTC. Its translation: CASSANDGSSYNEQFF.

This clonotype was recorded once. A much larger clone differs by one base, so this may be a read error. The final CDR3 position lacks the conserved phenylalanine or tryptophan, pointing to a likely read error. The chain carries TRBV10-3 and TRBJ2-7; the D is unclear. The germline V and J ends were trimmed by 2 bases and 0 bases, with 2 bases remaining between them. Germline V gene sequence: CDR1 ENHRY, CDR2 SYGVKD. This CDR3 region has 12 residues. CDR3 protein: CAISETSYEQYL. For the CDR3, the DNA is TGTGCCATCAGTGAGACCTCCTACGAGCAGTACCTC.

This clonotype has just a few counts. The gene calls are TRBV28 and TRBJ1-1; no clear D gene. Per the germline V gene, CDR1 is MDHEN and CDR2 is SYDVKM. CDR3 size: 15 residues. Trimming took off 6 bases at V and 3 bases at J, with 17 bases between the two ends. The CDR3 region has the DNA TGTGCCAGCAGATTTCCCGGTGGCTATGACACTGAAGCTTTCTTT. Its protein product is CASRFPGGYDTEAFF.

This chain connects TRBV7-2 to TRBJ2-1, with 10 bases lining up with TRBD2. CDR1 SGHTA and CDR2 FQGNSA come from the germline V gene. The V gene end was trimmed by 1 base and the J gene end by 8 bases; junction bases not matched to a gene: 5. The length of the CDR3 is 15 residues. The CDR3 spells CASSLVGLAGDEQFF. The CDR3 DNA reads TGTGCCAGCAGCTTAGTGGGCCTAGCGGGAGATGAGCAGTTCTTC.

This clonotype was observed at least ten times. This chain connects TRBV4-2 to TRBJ2-6; D may match TRBD1 or TRBD2 (5 bases each). V was clipped by 0 bases and J by 1 base, with 16 bases between them. Per the germline V gene, CDR1 is LGHNA and CDR2 is YNFKEQ. The CDR3 has 19 residues. The CDR3 here is CASSQEQRQTTSGANVLTF. For the CDR3, the DNA is TGTGCCAGCAGCCAAGAACAAAGACAGACTACTTCTGGGGCCAACGTCCTGACTTTC.

This sequence joins TRBV18 and TRBJ1-1; a possible D gene is TRBD1 (5 bases). The germline V gene has CDR1 KGHSH and CDR2 LQKENI. The CDR3 length is 14 residues. The V and J ends lost 6 bases and 7 bases respectively, with 18 bases between them. The CDR3 region has the DNA TGTGCCAGCTCCCTTGGGACGGGGATAGATGAAGCTTTCTTT. Its protein is CASSLGTGIDEAFF. The full variable domain, rest sourced from reference TRBV18 and TRBJ1-1, is NAGVMQNPRHLVRRRGQEARLRCSPMKGHSHVYWYRQLPEEGLKFMVYLQKENIIDESGMPKERFSAEFPKEGPSILRIQQVVRGDSAAYFCASSLGTGIDEAFFGQGTRLTVV.

J is TRBJ2-1 and V is TRBV10-3; no definite D call. Trimming took 4 bases from V and 10 from J, leaving 14 bases between them. This CDR3 is 13 amino acids long. The germline V gene has CDR1 ENHRY and CDR2 SYGVKD. The CDR3 protein is CAISGPGFYEQFF. For the CDR3, the DNA is TGTGCCATCAGTGGCCCCGGTTTCTACGAGCAGTTCTTC.

This clonotype was seen a few times. CDR3 sequence (DNA): TGTGCCAGCGGCGGGAGGCGGGAGGCCCCGACCGTCACAGATACGCAGTATTTT. Its protein is CASGGRREAPTVTDTQYF. V gene TRBV2 combines with J gene TRBJ2-3, with TRBD2 matching over 8 bases. The CDR3 loop spans 18 amino acids. Losses at the gene ends were 8 bases for V and 2 bases for J; bases not matched to a gene: 18. CDR1 and CDR2 (germline): SNHLY, FYNNEI.

This clonotype was counted at least ten times. J is TRBJ2-3 and V is TRBV20-1; D gene unclear. The CDR3 totals 13 residues. V shed 7 bases and J shed 6 bases, with 17 bases lying between them. Germline V gives CDR1 DFQATT, CDR2 SNEGSKA (reference sequence). CDR3 amino acids: CSGRLEVRDTQYF. CDR3 bases: TGCAGTGGCAGACTCGAAGTCAGGGATACGCAGTATTTT.

This clonotype was found a few times. The chain is built from TRBV29-1 and TRBJ1-1; D not certain. Trimming removed 7 bases at V and 5 bases at J, with 20 bases between. This CDR3 is built from 14 residues. Germline V gives CDR1 SQVTM, CDR2 ANQGSEA. The CDR3 is CSAVPGARGTEAFF. CDR3 in DNA: TGCAGCGCTGTACCGGGAGCAAGAGGTACTGAAGCTTTCTTT.

The chain combines TRBV4-2 with TRBJ2-5, with 7 bases matching TRBD2. The CDR3 is 16 residues long. Germline trimming cut 4 bases from V and 2 bases from J; bases unmatched to any gene: 10. CDR1 LGHNA and CDR2 YNFKEQ come from the germline V gene. The CDR3 loop reads CASSLEPTSVQETQYF. As DNA, the CDR3 is TGTGCCAGCAGCCTCGAACCTACTAGCGTTCAAGAGACCCAGTACTTC.